The next 21 T cell receptor beta chains were all read from a single sample in a study of identifying expanded T cells in peripheral blood. Libraries were prepared by immunoSEQ multiplex PCR; TCRdb keeps only in-frame clonotypes and omits some of them. The sample contains under 110,000 clones, around 88% of which appear only once. Sequenced material: blood. Receptors were obtained from a person aged 18 to 69 in good health.

The V call is TRBV15, the J call TRBJ1-1, with D possibly matching TRBD1 (6 bases). This CDR3 has 13 residues. V lost 3 bases, J lost 6 bases, and 11 bases lay in between. From germline, CDR1 is LNHNV and CDR2 YYDKDF (reference sequence). For the CDR3, the DNA is TGTGCCACCAGCAGGGGGGGGCGTCCTGAAGCTTTCTTT. Translating it yields CATSRGGRPEAFF.

On this clone: Relative to the germline gene, one junction end is altered; a read error may explain this. The chain couples TRBV9 to TRBJ1-1, with 10 bases aligning to TRBD1. Germline loops: CDR1 SGDLS, CDR2 YYNGEE. The CDR3 length is 17 residues. CDR3 sequence (DNA): TGTGCCAGCAGCGAGGAAGCCCGACAGGGGGCGAACCCTGAAGCTTTCTTT. It yields the protein CASSEEARQGANPEAFF.

CDR3 residues: CASSAQTGSSTDTQYF. In DNA, the CDR3 is TGCGCCAGCAGCGCCCAGACAGGGTCTAGCACAGATACGCAGTATTTT. The V and J genes are TRBV5-1 and TRBJ2-3; TRBD1 matches at 7 bases. From germline, CDR1 is SGHRS and CDR2 YFSETQ. The CDR3 totals 16 residues. Germline trimming cut 4 bases from V and 0 bases from J; bases unmatched to any gene: 8.

The chain carries TRBV5-4 and TRBJ1-1; 8 bases agree with TRBD1. Trimming cost V 2 bases and J 4 bases; bases outside gene matches: 10. The CDR3 covers 16 residues. The germline V gene encodes CDR1 SGHNT and CDR2 YYREEE (reference sequence). The CDR3 reads CASSLTQDRVSTEAFF. CDR3 nucleotide sequence: TGTGCCAGCAGCTTAACTCAGGACAGGGTATCCACTGAAGCTTTCTTT.

This chain uses TRBV6-5 with TRBJ2-7; tentative D call: TRBD1 (6 bases). This CDR3 has 12 residues. Germline values: CDR1 MNHEY, CDR2 SVGAGI. The V gene lost 6 bases and the J gene lost 6 bases, with 12 bases spanning the gap. The CDR3 coding sequence is TGTGCCAGCAGCTCGACAGGTGGCGAGCAGTACTTC. Translation: CASSSTGGEQYF.

The rearrangement joins TRBV4-3 to TRBJ2-6; 7 bases are a match to TRBD1. Trimming at V came to 0 bases and at J to 1 base, leaving 0 bases not matched to a gene. CDR1 LGHNA and CDR2 YSLEER come from the germline V gene. CDR3 length: 16 residues. CDR3 sequence (DNA): TGCGCCAGCAGCCAAGACAGGGGGTCTGGGGCCAACGTCCTGACTTTC. Encoded protein: CASSQDRGSGANVLTF.

V usage is TRBV13 and J usage is TRBJ2-3; 16 bases fit TRBD2. CDR1 and CDR2 (germline): PRHDT, FYEKMQ (reference sequence). Germline trimming cut 3 bases from V and 10 bases from J; bases unmatched to any gene: 10. CDR3 size: 17 residues. The DNA of the CDR3 is TGTGCCAGCAGCTTCAGCCCGGGACTAGCGGGGGGGCCAGCGCAGTATTTT. Its protein is CASSFSPGLAGGPAQYF.

This clone was observed a few times. V usage is TRBV7-9 and J usage is TRBJ1-2, with D unclear. Trimming stripped 4 bases from V and 6 bases from J, with 9 bases between. The CDR3 has 12 residues. From germline, CDR1 is SEHNR and CDR2 FQNEAQ (reference sequence). CDR3 amino acids: CASSSTWDGYTF. The CDR3 DNA follows: TGTGCCAGCAGCTCGACTTGGGATGGCTACACCTTC.

This chain links TRBV7-9 with TRBJ2-5; tentative D call: TRBD1 (6 bases). The CDR3 totals 15 residues. Germline CDR1 and CDR2: SEHNR and FQNEAQ (reference sequence). V was shortened by 4 bases and J by 7 bases, with 19 bases between the two germline ends. The CDR3, as DNA: TGTGCCAGCAGCTGGGATTTCCGGGACACCTCGACCCAGTACTTC. Translating gives CASSWDFRDTSTQYF.

CDR3 DNA: TGTGCCAGCAGCCAAGGAGAATCCAACAACGTCCTGACTTTC. Protein: CASSQGESNNVLTF. The chain uses TRBV4-2 and TRBJ2-6, with D unresolved. Per germline, CDR1 LGHNA and CDR2 YNFKEQ. The germline V and J ends were trimmed by 1 base and 9 bases, with 10 bases remaining between them. The CDR3 runs to 14 residues.

This chain joins TRBV30 and TRBJ1-2; D is undetermined. The germline CDR1 and CDR2 sequences are GTSNPN and SVGIG (reference sequence). The CDR3 is made up of 13 amino acids. V lost 4 bases and J 4 bases, leaving 13 bases between the germline ends. CDR3 residues: CAWNLDAIYGYTF. CDR3 bases: TGTGCCTGGAACCTGGACGCAATCTATGGCTACACCTTC. Supplemented by reference TRBV30 and TRBJ1-2, the full variable domain reads SQTIHQWPATLVQPVGSPLSLECTVEGTSNPNLYWYRQAAGRGLQLLFYSVGIGQISSEVPQNLSASRPQDRQFILSSKKLLLSDSGFYLCAWNLDAIYGYTFGSGTRLTVV.

This chain uses TRBV11-2 with TRBJ2-7; no reliable D call. Deletions cut 3 bases from V and 5 bases from J, with 14 bases between. This CDR3 has 14 residues. The germline gives CDR1 SGHAT, CDR2 FQNNGV. The CDR3 here is CASSFSLGWDEQYF. The CDR3 DNA reads as TGTGCCAGCAGCTTCTCGCTGGGATGGGACGAGCAGTACTTC.

The V gene is TRBV7-9, the J gene TRBJ2-1, with 11 bases matching TRBD1. Unmatched junction bases numbered 3, after V lost 5 bases and J lost 3 bases. The CDR3 length is 15 residues. The germline V gene has CDR1 SEHNR and CDR2 FQNEAQ (reference sequence). The CDR3 loop is CASSPGTGGYNEQFF. CDR3 nucleotide sequence: TGTGCCAGCAGCCCGGGGACAGGGGGCTACAATGAGCAGTTCTTC.

The chain recombines TRBV6-5 with TRBJ1-1; no reliable D call. Germline CDR1 is MNHEY and CDR2 is SVGAGI. Between the trimmed V and J ends, which lost 6 bases and 0 bases, there was a span of 5 bases. CDR3 length equals 12 residues. The CDR3 DNA is TGTGCCAGCAGGGTAATGAACACTGAAGCTTTCTTT. As protein: CASRVMNTEAFF.

The chain couples TRBV4-2 to TRBJ2-7; TRBD2 matches 7 bases. CDR3 size: 16 residues. Germline V gene sequence: CDR1 LGHNA, CDR2 YNFKEQ. J was trimmed by 2 bases and V by 4 bases; bases with no gene match: 11. In nucleotides, the CDR3 is TGTGCCAGCAGCCTTACATCCGGGGACTACCCCTACGAGCAGTACTTC. It specifies CASSLTSGDYPYEQYF.

The V gene is TRBV5-6, the J gene TRBJ1-6, with D perhaps matching TRBD1 (5 bases). From germline, CDR1 is SGHDT and CDR2 YYEEEE. CDR3 length: 14 amino acids. V shed 9 bases and J shed 7 bases, with 17 bases lying between them. For the CDR3, the DNA is TGTGCCACCGGCTTCGGGACGGTAAATTCACCCCTCCACTTT. This gives the protein CATGFGTVNSPLHF. The variable domain in full, with the rest retrieved from reference TRBV5-6 and TRBJ1-6, is DAGVTQSPTHLIKTRGQQVTLRCSPKSGHDTVSWYQQALGQGPQFIFQYYEEEERQRGNFPDRFSGHQFPNYSSELNVNALLLGDSALYLCATGFGTVNSPLHFGNGTRLTVT.

The chain couples TRBV6-5 to TRBJ1-2; D possibly corresponds to TRBD1 (5 bases). Germline CDR1 and CDR2: MNHEY and SVGAGI. The V gene lost 6 bases and the J gene lost 8 bases, with 22 bases spanning the gap. CDR3 length equals 15 residues. The CDR3 DNA is TGTGCCAGCAGCCTCTACCTCAGGGCTTCTGGGGGCTACACCTTC. It yields the protein CASSLYLRASGGYTF.

The V gene is TRBV7-9, the J gene TRBJ1-1; the match to TRBD1 covers 8 bases. This CDR3 is 13 amino acids long. J gave up 4 bases and V 5 bases, and 3 bases lay outside the gene matches. Germline CDR1 is SEHNR and CDR2 is FQNEAQ (reference sequence). The CDR3 reads CASSRQGTTEAFF. The CDR3 DNA reads as TGTGCCAGCAGCCGACAGGGGACCACTGAAGCTTTCTTT.

The chain is built from TRBV14 and TRBJ2-1; D call uncertain. The germline V gene encodes CDR1 SGHDN and CDR2 FVKESK. The CDR3 is made up of 11 amino acids. The ends were cut back, 4 bases at V and 9 bases at J, with 7 bases in the middle. CDR3 in DNA: TGTGCCAGCAGCCCGAGTCGTGAGCAGTTCTTC. Residues: CASSPSREQFF.

This clone was found once. The genes are TRBV18 and TRBJ1-4; no clear D gene. V was shortened by 3 bases and J by 6 bases, with 14 bases between the two germline ends. Germline V CDR1 and CDR2: KGHSH, LQKENI. The CDR3 spans 15 residues. CDR3 sequence reads: CASSPSSMGYEKLFF. In DNA, the CDR3 is TGTGCCAGCTCACCCTCGTCTATGGGGTATGAAAAACTGTTTTTT.

J is TRBJ1-1 and V is TRBV9, with D tentatively TRBD1 (5 bases). Germline assignment: CDR1 SGDLS and CDR2 YYNGEE. The CDR3 length is 13 residues. V was pared by 4 bases and J by 5 bases, with 12 bases between. Written as DNA, the CDR3 is TGTGCCAGCAGCTCAGGGTCTGGTACTGAAGCTTTCTTT. Translated, it gives CASSSGSGTEAFF.